This T cell receptor beta chain was recovered during a study of CD8 T cell repertoires and HIV-1 epitope variants. Across the whole study: T cells were stimulated with Twenty-five Gag and Nef peptides separately.

Libraries were prepared by immunoSEQ multiplex PCR; TCRdb keeps only in-frame clonotypes and omits some of them. The repertoire includes tens of thousands of clones, just under 75% of them detected once, and about 26% sits in the top ten. This clone was picked up many times. The CDR3 has 15 amino acids. CDR1 and CDR2 from the germline V gene are MNHEY and SVGAGI. V dropped 6 bases and J dropped 2; count of bases not matched to a gene: 10. Specimen: uncultured baseline CD8+ T cells from peripheral blood mononuclear cells (PBMCs). This sequence was found in a male donor with HIV. The chain carries TRBV6-5 and TRBJ2-7; the match to TRBD1 covers 7 bases. CDR3: CASSLTGSFTYEQYF. CDR3 in DNA: TGTGCCAGCAGCCTGACAGGGTCATTTACCTACGAGCAGTACTTC.